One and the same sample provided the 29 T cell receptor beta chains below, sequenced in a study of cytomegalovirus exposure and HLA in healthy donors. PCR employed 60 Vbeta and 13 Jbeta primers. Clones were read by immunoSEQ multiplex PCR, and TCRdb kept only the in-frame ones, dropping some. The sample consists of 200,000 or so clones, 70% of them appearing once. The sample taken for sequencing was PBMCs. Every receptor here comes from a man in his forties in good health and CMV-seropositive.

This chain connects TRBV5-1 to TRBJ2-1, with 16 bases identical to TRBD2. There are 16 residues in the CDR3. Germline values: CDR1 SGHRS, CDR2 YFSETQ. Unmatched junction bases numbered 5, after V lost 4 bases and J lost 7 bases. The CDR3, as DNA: TGCGCCAGCAGCCGGGGGACTAGCGGGGGGGGAAATGAGCAGTTCTTC. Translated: CASSRGTSGGGNEQFF. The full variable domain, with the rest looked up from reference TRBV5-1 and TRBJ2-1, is KAGVTQTPRYLIKTRGQQVTLSCSPISGHRSVSWYQQTPGQGLQFLFEYFSETQRNKGNFPGRFSGRQFSNSRSEMNVSTLELGDSALYLCASSRGTSGGGNEQFFGPGTRLTVL.

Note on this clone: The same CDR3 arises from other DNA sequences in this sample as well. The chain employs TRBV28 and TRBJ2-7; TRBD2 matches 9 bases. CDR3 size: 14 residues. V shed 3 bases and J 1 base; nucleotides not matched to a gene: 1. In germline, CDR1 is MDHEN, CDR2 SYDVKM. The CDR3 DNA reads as TGTGCCAGCAGTTTCAGCGGGGGGTCCTACGAGCAGTACTTC. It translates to CASSFSGGSYEQYF.

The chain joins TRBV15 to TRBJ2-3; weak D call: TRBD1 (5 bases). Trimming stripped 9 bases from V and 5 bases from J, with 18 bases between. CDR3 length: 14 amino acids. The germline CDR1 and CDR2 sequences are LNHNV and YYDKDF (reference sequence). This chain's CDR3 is CATTGPMTGDTQYF. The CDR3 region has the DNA TGTGCCACAACAGGACCCATGACGGGAGATACGCAGTATTTT.

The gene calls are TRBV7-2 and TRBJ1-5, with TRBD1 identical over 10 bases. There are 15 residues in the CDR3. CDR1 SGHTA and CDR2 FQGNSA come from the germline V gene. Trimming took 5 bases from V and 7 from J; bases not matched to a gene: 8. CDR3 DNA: TGTGCCAGCAGCCCAGGGGACAGGGGTTGGCAGCCCCAGCATTTT. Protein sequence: CASSPGDRGWQPQHF.

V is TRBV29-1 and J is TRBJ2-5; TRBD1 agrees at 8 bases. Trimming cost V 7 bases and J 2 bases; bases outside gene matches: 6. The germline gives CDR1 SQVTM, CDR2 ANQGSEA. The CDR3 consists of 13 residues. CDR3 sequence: CSARQGPQETQYF. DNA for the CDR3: TGCAGCGCTCGACAGGGGCCTCAAGAGACCCAGTACTTC. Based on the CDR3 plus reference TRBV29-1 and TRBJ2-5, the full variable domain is SAVISQKPSRDICQRGTSLTIQCQVDSQVTMMFWYRQQPGQSLTLIATANQGSEATYESGFVIDKFPISRPNLTFSTLTVSNMSPEDSSIYLCSARQGPQETQYFGPGTRLLVL.

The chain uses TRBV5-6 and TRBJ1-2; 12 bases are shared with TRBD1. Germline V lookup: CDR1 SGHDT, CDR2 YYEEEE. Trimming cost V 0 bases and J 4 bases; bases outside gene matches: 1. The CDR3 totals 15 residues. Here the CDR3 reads CASSLAGQGAYGYTF. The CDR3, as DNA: TGTGCCAGCAGCTTGGCGGGACAGGGGGCCTATGGCTACACCTTC.

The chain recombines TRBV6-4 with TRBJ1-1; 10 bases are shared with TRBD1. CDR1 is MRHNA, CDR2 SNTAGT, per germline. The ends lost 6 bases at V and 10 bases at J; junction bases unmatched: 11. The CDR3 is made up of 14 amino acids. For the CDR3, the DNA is TGTGCCAGCAGCCGGGACAGGGGAACAAAGGGAGCTTTCTTT. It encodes CASSRDRGTKGAFF.

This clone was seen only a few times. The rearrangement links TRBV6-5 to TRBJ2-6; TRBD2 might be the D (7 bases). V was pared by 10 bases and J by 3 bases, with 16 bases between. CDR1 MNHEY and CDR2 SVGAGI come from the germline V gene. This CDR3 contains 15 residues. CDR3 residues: CATLAGALGANVLTF. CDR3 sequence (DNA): TGTGCCACCCTGGCGGGGGCTCTTGGGGCCAACGTCCTGACTTTC.

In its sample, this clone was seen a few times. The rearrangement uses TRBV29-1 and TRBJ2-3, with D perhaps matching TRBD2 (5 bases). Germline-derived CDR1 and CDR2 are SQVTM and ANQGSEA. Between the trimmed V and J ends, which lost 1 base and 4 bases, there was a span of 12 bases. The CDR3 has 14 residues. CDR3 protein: CSVEGAGGPDTQYF. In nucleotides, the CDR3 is TGCAGCGTTGAAGGGGCCGGCGGGCCAGATACGCAGTATTTT.

CDR3 bases: TGCGCCAGCGGGGCGAATGAGCAGTTCTTC. Its translation: CASGANEQFF. The chain carries TRBV4-1 and TRBJ2-1, with a weak D call TRBD1 (5 bases). V was shortened by 8 bases and J by 7 bases, with 6 bases between the two germline ends. Germline loops: CDR1 MGHRA, CDR2 YSYEKL. CDR3 length: 10 amino acids.

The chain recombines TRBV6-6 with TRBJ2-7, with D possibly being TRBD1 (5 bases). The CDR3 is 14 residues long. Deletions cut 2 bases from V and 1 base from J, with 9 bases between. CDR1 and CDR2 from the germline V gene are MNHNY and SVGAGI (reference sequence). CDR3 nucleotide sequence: TGTGCCAGCAGTTACAAGGGGTCGTCCTACGAGCAGTACTTC. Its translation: CASSYKGSSYEQYF.

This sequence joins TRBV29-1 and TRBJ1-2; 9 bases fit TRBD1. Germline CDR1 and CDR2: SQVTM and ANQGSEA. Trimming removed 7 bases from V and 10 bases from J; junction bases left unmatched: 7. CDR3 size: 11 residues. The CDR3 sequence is CSAGTGRLYTF. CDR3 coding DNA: TGCAGCGCCGGGACAGGGCGACTCTACACCTTC.

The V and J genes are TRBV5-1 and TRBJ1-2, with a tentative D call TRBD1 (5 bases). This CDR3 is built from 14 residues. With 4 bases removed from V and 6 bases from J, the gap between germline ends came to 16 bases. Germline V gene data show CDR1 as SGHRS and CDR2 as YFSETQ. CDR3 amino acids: CASSPKGEVDGYTF. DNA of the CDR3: TGCGCCAGCAGCCCCAAAGGGGAAGTTGATGGCTACACCTTC.

The CDR3, as DNA: TGTGCCAGCAGCTTGAACAGGGTAGAGCAGTTCTTC. This sequence encodes CASSLNRVEQFF. This chain connects TRBV7-9 to TRBJ2-1; maybe TRBD1 (6 bases). The CDR3 has 12 amino acids. CDR1 SEHNR and CDR2 FQNEAQ come from the germline V gene (reference sequence). With 3 bases removed from V and 10 bases from J, the gap between germline ends came to 10 bases.

CDR3 loop: CASSRGTGGDTQYF. The DNA for the CDR3 is TGCGCCAGCAGCCGGGGGACAGGGGGAGATACGCAGTATTTT. The chain links TRBV4-3 to TRBJ2-3, with 11 bases that match TRBD1. The V gene end was trimmed by 4 bases and the J gene end by 5 bases; junction bases not matched to a gene: 2. The CDR3 sequence is 14 residues long. Germline V gene lookup returns CDR1 LGHNA and CDR2 YSLEER.

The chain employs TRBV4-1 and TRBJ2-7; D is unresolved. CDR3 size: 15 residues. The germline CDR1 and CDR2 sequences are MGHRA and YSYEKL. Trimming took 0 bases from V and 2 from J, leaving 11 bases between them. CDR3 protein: CASSQDHTKTYEQYF. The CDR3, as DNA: TGCGCCAGCAGCCAAGATCACACAAAAACCTACGAGCAGTACTTC.

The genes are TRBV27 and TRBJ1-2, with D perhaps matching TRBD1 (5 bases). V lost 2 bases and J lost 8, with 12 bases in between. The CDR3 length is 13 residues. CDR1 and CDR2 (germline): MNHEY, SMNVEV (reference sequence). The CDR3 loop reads CASSLRQKSGYTF. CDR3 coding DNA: TGTGCCAGCAGTTTACGACAGAAAAGCGGCTACACCTTC.

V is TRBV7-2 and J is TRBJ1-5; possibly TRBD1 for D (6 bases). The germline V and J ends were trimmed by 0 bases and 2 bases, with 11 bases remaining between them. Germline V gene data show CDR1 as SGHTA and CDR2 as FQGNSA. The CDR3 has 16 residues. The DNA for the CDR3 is TGTGCCAGCAGCTTAGCGGGGGACAACCGCAATCAGCCCCAGCATTTT. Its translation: CASSLAGDNRNQPQHF.

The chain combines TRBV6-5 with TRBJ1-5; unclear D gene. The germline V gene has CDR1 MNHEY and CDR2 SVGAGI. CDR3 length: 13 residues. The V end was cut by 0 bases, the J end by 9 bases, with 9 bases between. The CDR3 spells CASSYSPGVPQHF. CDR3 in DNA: TGTGCCAGCAGTTACTCGCCGGGTGTGCCCCAGCATTTT.

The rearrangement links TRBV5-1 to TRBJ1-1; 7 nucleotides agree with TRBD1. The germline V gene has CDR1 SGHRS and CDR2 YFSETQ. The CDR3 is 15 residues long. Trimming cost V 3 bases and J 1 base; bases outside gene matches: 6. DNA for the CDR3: TGCGCCAGCAGCTCCCACAGGGGAGGGAACACTGAAGCTTTCTTT. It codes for CASSSHRGGNTEAFF. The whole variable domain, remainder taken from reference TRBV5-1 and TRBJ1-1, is KAGVTQTPRYLIKTRGQQVTLSCSPISGHRSVSWYQQTPGQGLQFLFEYFSETQRNKGNFPGRFSGRQFSNSRSEMNVSTLELGDSALYLCASSSHRGGNTEAFFGQGTRLTVV.

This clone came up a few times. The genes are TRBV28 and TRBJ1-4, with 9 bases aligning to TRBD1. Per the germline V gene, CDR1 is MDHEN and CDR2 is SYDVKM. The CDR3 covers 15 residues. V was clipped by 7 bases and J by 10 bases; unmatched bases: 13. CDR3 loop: CASTLATGGRVKLFF. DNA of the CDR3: TGTGCCAGCACTCTCGCGACAGGGGGACGGGTAAAACTGTTTTTT.

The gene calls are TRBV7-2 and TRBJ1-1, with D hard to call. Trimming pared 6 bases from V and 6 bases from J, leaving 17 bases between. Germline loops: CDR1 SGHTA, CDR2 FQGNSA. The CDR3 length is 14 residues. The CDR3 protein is CASRHDHGASEAFF. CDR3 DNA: TGTGCCAGCAGGCACGACCACGGAGCTTCTGAAGCTTTCTTT.

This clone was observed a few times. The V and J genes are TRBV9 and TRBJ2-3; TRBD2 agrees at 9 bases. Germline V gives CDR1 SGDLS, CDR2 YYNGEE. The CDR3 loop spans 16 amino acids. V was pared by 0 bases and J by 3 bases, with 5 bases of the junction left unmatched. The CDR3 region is CASSVEAGGETDTQYF. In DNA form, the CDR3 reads TGTGCCAGCAGCGTAGAGGCGGGGGGGGAAACAGATACGCAGTATTTT.

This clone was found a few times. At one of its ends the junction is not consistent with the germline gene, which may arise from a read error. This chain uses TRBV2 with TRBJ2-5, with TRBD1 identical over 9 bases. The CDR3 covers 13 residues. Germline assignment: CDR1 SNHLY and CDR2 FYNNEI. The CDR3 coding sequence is TGTGCCAGCAGTAGGGACAGGGAAGAGGCCCAGTACTTC. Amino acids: CASSRDREEAQYF.

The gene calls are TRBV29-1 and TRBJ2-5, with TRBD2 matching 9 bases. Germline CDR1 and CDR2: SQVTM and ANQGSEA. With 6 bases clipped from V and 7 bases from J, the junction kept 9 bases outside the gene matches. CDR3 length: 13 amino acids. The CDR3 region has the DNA TGCAGCGTGGGCGGGGGGGCCGATTGGACCCAGTACTTC. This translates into CSVGGGADWTQYF.

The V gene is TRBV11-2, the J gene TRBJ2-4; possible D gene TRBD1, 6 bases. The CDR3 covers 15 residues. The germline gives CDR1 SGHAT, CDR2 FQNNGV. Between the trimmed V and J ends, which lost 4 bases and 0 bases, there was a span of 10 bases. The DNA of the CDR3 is TGTGCCAGCAGCTACAGACAGGTAGCCAAAAACATTCAGTACTTC. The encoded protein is CASSYRQVAKNIQYF.

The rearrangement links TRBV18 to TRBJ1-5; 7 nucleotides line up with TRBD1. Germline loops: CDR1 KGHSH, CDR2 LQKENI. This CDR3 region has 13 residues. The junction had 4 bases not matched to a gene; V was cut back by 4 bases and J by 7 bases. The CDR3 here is CASSQGAGQPQHF. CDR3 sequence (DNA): TGTGCCAGCTCACAGGGGGCAGGGCAGCCCCAGCATTTT.

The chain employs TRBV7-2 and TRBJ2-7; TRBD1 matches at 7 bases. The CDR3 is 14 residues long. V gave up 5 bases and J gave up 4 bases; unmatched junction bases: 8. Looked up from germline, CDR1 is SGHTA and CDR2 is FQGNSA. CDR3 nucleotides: TGTGCCAGCAGCGCCCCACGGGACAGTTACGAGCAGTACTTC. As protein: CASSAPRDSYEQYF. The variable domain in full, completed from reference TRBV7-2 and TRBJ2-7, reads GAGVSQSPSNKVTEKGKDVELRCDPISGHTALYWYRQSLGQGLEFLIYFQGNSAPDKSGLPSDRFSAERTGGSVSTLTIQRTQQEDSAVYLCASSAPRDSYEQYFGPGTRLTVT.

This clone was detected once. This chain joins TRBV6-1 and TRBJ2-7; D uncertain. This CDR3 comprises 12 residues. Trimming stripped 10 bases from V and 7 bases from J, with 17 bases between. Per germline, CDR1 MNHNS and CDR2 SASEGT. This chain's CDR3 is CATGLGLFEQYF. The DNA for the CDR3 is TGTGCCACAGGCCTGGGCCTTTTTGAGCAGTACTTC.